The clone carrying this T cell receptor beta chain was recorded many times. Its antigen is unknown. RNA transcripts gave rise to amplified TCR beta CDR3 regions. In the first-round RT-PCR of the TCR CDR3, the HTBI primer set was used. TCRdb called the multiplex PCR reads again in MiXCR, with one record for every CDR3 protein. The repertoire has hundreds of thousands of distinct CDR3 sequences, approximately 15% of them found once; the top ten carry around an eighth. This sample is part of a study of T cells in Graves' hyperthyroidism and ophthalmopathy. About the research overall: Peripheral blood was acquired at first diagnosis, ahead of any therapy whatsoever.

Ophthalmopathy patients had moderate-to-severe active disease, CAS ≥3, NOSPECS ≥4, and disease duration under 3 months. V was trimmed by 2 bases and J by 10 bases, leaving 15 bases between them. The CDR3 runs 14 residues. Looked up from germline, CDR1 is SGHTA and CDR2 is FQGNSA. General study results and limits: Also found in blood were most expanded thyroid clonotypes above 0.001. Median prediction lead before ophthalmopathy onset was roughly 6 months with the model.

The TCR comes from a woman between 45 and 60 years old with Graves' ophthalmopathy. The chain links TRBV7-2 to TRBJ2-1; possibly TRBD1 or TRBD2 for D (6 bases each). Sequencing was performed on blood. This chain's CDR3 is CASSLRTGAKEQFF. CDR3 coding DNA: TGTGCCAGCAGCTTAAGGACGGGGGCAAAGGAGCAGTTCTTC.